Detailed here is one T cell receptor beta chain. As yet, its antigen is unknown. Via CD45RO/CCR7/CD25/CD127/CD95/CD27, cells of the CD4+ naive, central memory, regulatory and stem cell-like memory subsets were sorted. Each sorted population was over 98% pure. The sample originates from a study of beta chain features in type 1 diabetes. Sequencing targeted expressed TCRB transcripts, as all isolated RNA had been reverse transcribed. This table comes from immunoSEQ multiplex PCR, and its TCRdb copy is limited to in-frame clones, with some not included. Here the sample spans 250,000 or so clones, around a quarter being singletons. Whole-study results and caveats: Junctions at VDJ sites from type 1 diabetes patients had fewer insertions and more deletions. A moderate, significant TCRB CDR3 shortening appeared in type 1 diabetes across four CD4+ subsets.

The CDR3 totals 15 residues. V dropped 1 base and J dropped 4 bases, with 11 bases sitting between them. Looked up from germline, CDR1 is SGHRS and CDR2 is YFSETQ. The rearrangement uses TRBV5-1 and TRBJ2-2; weak D call: TRBD2 (6 bases). This clonotype originated in a young man in good health. Sequencing used central memory CD4+ T cells from blood. The CDR3 region is CASSLSGESTGELFF. Written as DNA, the CDR3 is TGCGCCAGCAGCTTGTCGGGGGAAAGCACCGGGGAGCTGTTTTTT.